Shown below are 25 T cell receptor beta chains from a single sample sequenced in a study of blood T cells in healthy people across ages. Through a sample-barcoded 5' primer and a J-beta primer mix, a second PCR was run for roughly 6 to 12 cycles. TCRdb independently ran MiXCR on the 5' RACE reads; one entry per CDR3 protein. The table lists about 650,000 distinct CDR3 sequences, roughly 32% of them singletons, with 15% in the top ten. Sequencing used blood. The origin of the receptors is a woman aged 80 or over in good health.

In this sample, this clonotype turned up many times. This sequence joins TRBV10-2 and TRBJ2-3, with TRBD2 matching over 13 bases. Germline V CDR1 and CDR2: WSHSY, SAAADI. Trimming cost V 6 bases and J 7 bases; bases outside gene matches: 7. CDR3 length: 15 amino acids. CDR3 residues: CASSAGLAGDNTQYF. Written as DNA, the CDR3 is TGCGCCAGCAGCGCCGGACTAGCGGGGGATAATACGCAGTATTTT.

This clonotype has at least ten counts. The J gene is TRBJ2-5, the V gene TRBV7-9; D perhaps matches TRBD2 (5 bases). Deletions cut 5 bases from V and 2 bases from J, with 18 bases between. The CDR3 consists of 16 residues. CDR1 is SEHNR and CDR2 is FQNEAQ in the germline V gene (reference sequence). Written as DNA, the CDR3 is TGTGCCAGCAGCCAATATGGCCGGGGAAGGCAAGAGACCCAGTACTTC. Its translation: CASSQYGRGRQETQYF. Using reference TRBV7-9 and TRBJ2-5 for the parts outside the CDR3, the full variable domain is DTGVSQNPRHKITKRGQNVTFRCDPISEHNRLYWYRQTLGQGPEFLTYFQNEAQLEKSRLLSDRFSAERPKGSFSTLEIQRTEQGDSAMYLCASSQYGRGRQETQYFGPGTRLLVL.

This clonotype occurred many times. The chain recombines TRBV7-3 with TRBJ2-1; D perhaps matches TRBD1 (6 bases). Germline V gene data show CDR1 as SGHTA and CDR2 as FQGTGA. V was cut by 5 bases and J by 12 bases, with 17 bases left in between. This CDR3 has 13 amino acids. This chain's CDR3 is CASSPQQGFGQFF. The CDR3 DNA is TGTGCCAGCAGCCCACAGCAGGGGTTTGGGCAGTTCTTC. Using reference TRBV7-3 and TRBJ2-1 for the parts outside the CDR3, the full variable domain is GAGVSQTPSNKVTEKGKYVELRCDPISGHTALYWYRQSLGQGPEFLIYFQGTGAADDSGLPNDRFFAVRPEGSVSTLKIQRTERGDSAVYLCASSPQQGFGQFFGPGTRLTVL.

There are many counts of this clonotype. This chain uses TRBV7-9 with TRBJ2-1; the match to TRBD1 covers 8 bases. This CDR3 comprises 16 residues. V was clipped by 5 bases and J by 4 bases; unmatched bases: 10. The V gene's germline CDR1 is SEHNR and CDR2 FQNEAQ (reference sequence). The CDR3 region is CASSPTGQGGYNEQFF. CDR3 coding DNA: TGTGCCAGCAGCCCGACTGGACAGGGAGGTTACAATGAGCAGTTCTTC.

In the case of this clonotype: A single base separates this from a much larger clone, so it may be a read error. The chain links TRBV5-1 to TRBJ2-1; 7 nucleotides agree with TRBD2. This CDR3 spans 14 amino acids. The trim removed 4 bases at V and 13 bases at J, leaving 14 bases unmatched. From germline, CDR1 is SGHRS and CDR2 YFSETQ. Written as DNA, the CDR3 is TGCGCCAGCAGCCCTTTTGGGGGGGATGAGACCCAGTTCTTC. Protein sequence: CASSPFGGDETQFF.

In its sample, this clonotype was seen a few times. V usage is TRBV4-2 and J usage is TRBJ2-1, with 11 positions matching TRBD2. The end of the DNA aligns better with TRBJ2-7, so the J call may be wrong. There are 16 residues in the CDR3. Germline V gene lookup returns CDR1 LGHNA and CDR2 YNFKEQ. CDR3: CASSHTPSGGYNEQYF. Written as DNA, the CDR3 is TGTGCCAGCAGCCATACCCCTAGCGGGGGGTACAATGAGCAGTACTTC.

This rearrangement joins TRBV7-2 to TRBJ2-7; no reliable D call. The CDR3 has 12 amino acids. Trimming removed 5 bases at V and 5 bases at J, with 10 bases between. CDR1 SGHTA and CDR2 FQGNSA come from the germline V gene. Here the CDR3 reads CASSRPYNEQYF. CDR3 bases: TGTGCCAGCAGCCGACCCTACAACGAGCAGTACTTC.

The sample holds many counts of this clonotype. The chain links TRBV12-3 or TRBV12-4 to TRBJ2-5; D perhaps matches TRBD1 (5 bases). The CDR3 runs 14 residues. Trimming removed 2 bases from V and 2 bases from J, with 9 bases in between. DNA for the CDR3: TGTGCCAGCAGTTTAATCCCAGGGCAAGAGACCCAGTACTTC. This gives the protein CASSLIPGQETQYF.

This rearrangement joins TRBV29-1 to TRBJ2-1, with unresolved D. V was pared by 6 bases and J by 1 base, with 7 bases between. The germline gives CDR1 SQVTM, CDR2 ANQGSEA. The CDR3 covers 12 residues. The CDR3 loop is CSVFGSYNEQFF. The CDR3 coding sequence is TGCAGCGTCTTCGGGTCCTACAATGAGCAGTTCTTC.

The chain links TRBV7-2 to TRBJ2-3; a weak D match, TRBD2 (5 bases). The CDR3 contains 13 residues. Trimming removed 3 bases from V and 4 bases from J, with 8 bases in between. CDR1 SGHTA and CDR2 FQGNSA come from the germline V gene. CDR3 sequence reads: CASSFVRADTQYF. The CDR3 coding sequence is TGTGCCAGCAGCTTCGTGAGGGCAGATACGCAGTATTTT.

There are many counts of this clonotype. The genes are TRBV3-1 and TRBJ2-7; D is undetermined. Per germline, CDR1 LGHDT and CDR2 YNNKEL (reference sequence). The V gene lost 0 bases and the J gene lost 2 bases, with 11 bases spanning the gap. The length of the CDR3 is 15 residues. This CDR3 reads CASSQDQVPTYEQYF. In DNA, the CDR3 is TGTGCCAGCAGCCAAGATCAGGTGCCCACCTACGAGCAGTACTTC.

This clonotype was recorded at least ten times. This chain links TRBV3-1 with TRBJ1-1; perhaps TRBD1 as D (6 bases). Trimming stripped 3 bases from V and 8 bases from J, with 16 bases between. The germline V gene has CDR1 LGHDT and CDR2 YNNKEL (reference sequence). This CDR3 spans 14 amino acids. The CDR3 DNA reads TGTGCCAGCAGCCAGCGGGACAAACACTCCGAAGCTTTCTTT. Protein sequence: CASSQRDKHSEAFF.

This clonotype was counted only a few times. A much bigger clone sits one base away, suggesting this may be a read error. The chain couples TRBV7-2 to TRBJ2-1; D uncertain. Germline V gives CDR1 SGHTA, CDR2 FQGNSA. CDR3 length: 12 amino acids. V dropped 5 bases and J dropped 10 bases, with 12 bases sitting between them. CDR3 residues: CASSMSVYEQFF. CDR3 in DNA: TGTGCCAGCAGCATGTCTGTCTACGAGCAGTTCTTC.

In this sample, this clonotype turned up a few times. This chain links TRBV11-2 with TRBJ1-6; D call uncertain. Looked up from germline, CDR1 is SGHAT and CDR2 is FQNNGV. The ends were cut back, 1 base at V and 14 bases at J, with 12 bases in the middle. The CDR3 extends over 13 amino acids. CDR3 protein: CASSLGSGSALHF. The CDR3 DNA follows: TGTGCCAGCAGCTTAGGATCAGGCTCGGCCCTCCACTTT.

This clonotype was seen at least ten times. The chain employs TRBV30 and TRBJ1-1; no firm D call. The ends were cut back, 2 bases at V and 2 bases at J, with 6 bases in the middle. Germline loops: CDR1 GTSNPN, CDR2 SVGIG (reference sequence). The CDR3 sequence is 12 residues long. CDR3 sequence: CAWSPDNTEAFF. The DNA of the CDR3 is TGTGCCTGGAGTCCTGATAACACTGAAGCTTTCTTT.

In its sample, this clonotype was seen many times. This sequence joins TRBV29-1 and TRBJ2-1, with 7 bases lining up with TRBD1. With 7 bases clipped from V and 13 bases from J, the junction kept 10 bases outside the gene matches. The CDR3 spans 11 residues. CDR1 is SQVTM, CDR2 ANQGSEA, per germline. CDR3 loop: CSAQWDSDQFF. Written as DNA, the CDR3 is TGCAGCGCCCAATGGGACAGTGATCAGTTCTTC.

The sample holds many counts of this clonotype. The chain uses TRBV7-2 and TRBJ2-5, with 7 bases aligning to TRBD1. J gave up 4 bases and V 1 base, and 3 bases lay outside the gene matches. The CDR3 is 14 amino acids. In germline, CDR1 is SGHTA, CDR2 FQGNSA. CDR3 region: CASSLDRGSETQYF. In nucleotides, the CDR3 is TGTGCCAGCAGCTTAGACAGGGGTTCAGAGACCCAGTACTTC.

This clonotype was recorded many times. This rearrangement joins TRBV5-1 to TRBJ2-7; D possibly corresponds to TRBD1 (6 bases). The CDR3 has 12 residues. Germline-derived CDR1 and CDR2 are SGHRS and YFSETQ. Trimming took 6 bases from V and 4 from J, leaving 11 bases between them. Here the CDR3 reads CASKLDSYEQYF. The CDR3 region has the DNA TGCGCCAGCAAACTGGACAGTTACGAGCAGTACTTC.

Ten or more counts support this clonotype. The chain links TRBV18 to TRBJ2-7, with TRBD2 matching 7 bases. CDR1 and CDR2 (germline): KGHSH, LQKENI. This CDR3 is 14 amino acids long. Germline trimming cut 2 bases from V and 4 bases from J; bases unmatched to any gene: 5. This chain's CDR3 is CASSPLAGEYEQYF. As DNA, the CDR3 is TGTGCCAGCTCACCATTGGCGGGAGAGTACGAGCAGTACTTC.

The gene calls are TRBV5-1 and TRBJ2-1; 8 nucleotides match TRBD1. CDR1 is SGHRS and CDR2 is YFSETQ in the germline V gene. CDR3 length: 14 residues. The J segment lost 9 bases and the V segment lost 4 bases, leaving 9 bases of the junction unmatched. Here the CDR3 reads CASSQPTGAGEQFF. CDR3 in DNA: TGCGCCAGCAGCCAACCGACAGGGGCGGGTGAGCAGTTCTTC. Variable domain in full (rest from reference TRBV5-1 and TRBJ2-1): KAGVTQTPRYLIKTRGQQVTLSCSPISGHRSVSWYQQTPGQGLQFLFEYFSETQRNKGNFPGRFSGRQFSNSRSEMNVSTLELGDSALYLCASSQPTGAGEQFFGPGTRLTVL.

This clonotype was counted many times. This chain uses TRBV5-4 with TRBJ2-1; 13 bases line up with TRBD2. After removal of 0 bases from V and 8 bases from J, the junction contained 2 bases not matched to a gene. The CDR3 runs to 15 residues. The germline gives CDR1 SGHNT, CDR2 YYREEE (reference sequence). The CDR3 bases are TGTGCCAGCAGCTTGGGAGGGACTAGCGGGGATGAGCAGTTCTTC. Its translation: CASSLGGTSGDEQFF.

This clonotype was seen many times. The chain has TRBV4-2 and TRBJ2-7; a weak D match, TRBD1 (6 bases). Germline V CDR1 and CDR2: LGHNA, YNFKEQ. Trimming took 0 bases from V and 4 from J, leaving 10 bases between them. The CDR3 loop spans 14 amino acids. The CDR3 coding sequence is TGTGCCAGCAGCCAAGATACAGGGTGGTACGAGCAGTACTTC. It translates to CASSQDTGWYEQYF.

The V gene is TRBV5-6, the J gene TRBJ1-1; D might be TRBD1 (6 bases). From germline, CDR1 is SGHDT and CDR2 YYEEEE. V was clipped by 2 bases and J by 1 base, with 15 bases between them. The CDR3 is 16 amino acids. The CDR3 loop reads CASSLGPQGPNTEAFF. CDR3 nucleotides: TGTGCCAGCAGCTTAGGGCCCCAGGGGCCGAACACTGAAGCTTTCTTT. The entire variable domain, with the rest obtained from reference TRBV5-6 and TRBJ1-1, is as follows: DAGVTQSPTHLIKTRGQQVTLRCSPKSGHDTVSWYQQALGQGPQFIFQYYEEEERQRGNFPDRFSGHQFPNYSSELNVNALLLGDSALYLCASSLGPQGPNTEAFFGQGTRLTVV.

The J gene is TRBJ2-2, the V gene TRBV27, with 11 bases that match TRBD1. The CDR3 is made up of 18 amino acids. J gave up 4 bases and V 2 bases, and 9 bases lay outside the gene matches. Germline V lookup: CDR1 MNHEY, CDR2 SMNVEV (reference sequence). The CDR3, as DNA: TGTGCCAGCAGTTTAGGTGGGACAGGGGGTTTGGTCACCGGGGAGCTGTTTTTT. Translation: CASSLGGTGGLVTGELFF.

The rearrangement links TRBV20-1 to TRBJ2-7, with D perhaps matching TRBD1 or TRBD2 (6 bases each). V lost 6 bases to trimming and J lost 3 bases, with 21 bases between them. Germline V lookup: CDR1 DFQATT, CDR2 SNEGSKA (reference sequence). This CDR3 has 15 residues. As DNA, the CDR3 is TGCAGTGCGAGGACGGGGGCAGTCTCCATCTACGAGCAGTACTTC. Translating it yields CSARTGAVSIYEQYF.